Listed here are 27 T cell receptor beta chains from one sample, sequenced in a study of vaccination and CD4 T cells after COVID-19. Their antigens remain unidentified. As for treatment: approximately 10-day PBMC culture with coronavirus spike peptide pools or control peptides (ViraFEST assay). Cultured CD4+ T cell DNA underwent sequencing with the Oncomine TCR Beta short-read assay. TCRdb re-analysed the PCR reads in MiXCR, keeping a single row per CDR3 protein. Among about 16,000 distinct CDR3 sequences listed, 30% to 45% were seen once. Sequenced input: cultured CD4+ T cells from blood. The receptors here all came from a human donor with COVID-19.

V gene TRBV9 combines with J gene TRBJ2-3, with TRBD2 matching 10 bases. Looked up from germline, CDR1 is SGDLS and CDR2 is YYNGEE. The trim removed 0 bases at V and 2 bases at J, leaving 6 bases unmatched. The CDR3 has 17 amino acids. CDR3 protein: CASSVGGSGGLTDTQYF. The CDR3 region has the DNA TGTGCCAGCAGCGTAGGGGGTAGCGGGGGGCTCACAGATACGCAGTATTTT.

The CDR3 DNA sequence: TGTGCCAGCAGTTCCAGGACAGGGAGAGACAATCAGCCCCAGCATTTT. It is translated as CASSSRTGRDNQPQHF. The chain is built from TRBV27 and TRBJ1-5; 8 nucleotides line up with TRBD1. The ends lost 4 bases at V and 3 bases at J; junction bases unmatched: 8. Germline loops: CDR1 MNHEY, CDR2 SMNVEV (reference sequence). This CDR3 has 16 residues.

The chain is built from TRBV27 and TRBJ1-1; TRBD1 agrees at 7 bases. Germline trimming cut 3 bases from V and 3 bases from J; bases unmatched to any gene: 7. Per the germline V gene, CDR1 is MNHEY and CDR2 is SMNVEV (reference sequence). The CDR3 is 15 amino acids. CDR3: CASSFSDRRDTEAFF. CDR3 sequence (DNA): TGTGCCAGCAGTTTCTCGGACAGGAGGGACACTGAAGCTTTCTTT.

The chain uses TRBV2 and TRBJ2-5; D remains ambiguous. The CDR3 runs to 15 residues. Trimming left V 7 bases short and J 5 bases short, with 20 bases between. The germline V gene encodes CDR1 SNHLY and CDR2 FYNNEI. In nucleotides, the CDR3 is TGTGCCAGCAAAGCAGGCACGGGTAGTGGGGAGACCCAGTACTTC. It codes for CASKAGTGSGETQYF.

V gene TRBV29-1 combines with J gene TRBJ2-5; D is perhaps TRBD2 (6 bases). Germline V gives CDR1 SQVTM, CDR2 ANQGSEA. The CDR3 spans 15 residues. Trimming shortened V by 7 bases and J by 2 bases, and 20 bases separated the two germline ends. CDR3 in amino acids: CSAAEDGGIQETQYF. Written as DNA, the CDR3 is TGCAGCGCTGCTGAGGACGGAGGGATTCAAGAGACCCAGTACTTC.

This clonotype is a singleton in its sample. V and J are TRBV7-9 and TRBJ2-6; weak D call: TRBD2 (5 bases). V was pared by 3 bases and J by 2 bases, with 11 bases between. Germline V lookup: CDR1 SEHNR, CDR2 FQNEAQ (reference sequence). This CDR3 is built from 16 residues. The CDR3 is CASSFEGMPGANVLTF. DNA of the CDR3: TGTGCCAGCAGCTTTGAGGGAATGCCTGGGGCCAACGTCCTGACTTTC. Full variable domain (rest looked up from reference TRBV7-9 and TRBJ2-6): DTGVSQNPRHKITKRGQNVTFRCDPISEHNRLYWYRQTLGQGPEFLTYFQNEAQLEKSRLLSDRFSAERPKGSFSTLEIQRTEQGDSAMYLCASSFEGMPGANVLTFGAGSRLTVL.

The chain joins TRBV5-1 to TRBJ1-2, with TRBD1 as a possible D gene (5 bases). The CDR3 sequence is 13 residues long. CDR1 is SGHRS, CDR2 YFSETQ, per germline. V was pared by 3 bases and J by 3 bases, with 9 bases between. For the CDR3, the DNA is TGCGCCAGCAGCTCCGGGGGAGACTATGGCTACACCTTC. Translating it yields CASSSGGDYGYTF.

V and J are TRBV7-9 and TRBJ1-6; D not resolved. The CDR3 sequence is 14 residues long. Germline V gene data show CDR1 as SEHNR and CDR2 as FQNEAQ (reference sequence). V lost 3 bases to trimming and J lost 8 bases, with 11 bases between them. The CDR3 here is CASSFLEEDSPLHF. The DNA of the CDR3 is TGTGCCAGCAGCTTTTTAGAGGAGGATTCACCCCTCCACTTT.

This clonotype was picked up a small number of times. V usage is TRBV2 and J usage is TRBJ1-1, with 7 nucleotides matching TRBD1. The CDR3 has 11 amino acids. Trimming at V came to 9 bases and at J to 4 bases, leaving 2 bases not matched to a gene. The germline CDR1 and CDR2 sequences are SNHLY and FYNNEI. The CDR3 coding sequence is TGTGCCAGGGGGACAGTCACTGAAGCTTTCTTT. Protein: CARGTVTEAFF.

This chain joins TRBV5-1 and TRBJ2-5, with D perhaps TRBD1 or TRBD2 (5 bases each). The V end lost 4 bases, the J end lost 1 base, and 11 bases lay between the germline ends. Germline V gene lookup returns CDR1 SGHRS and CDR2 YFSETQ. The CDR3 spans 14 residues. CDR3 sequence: CASSPGGTQETQYF. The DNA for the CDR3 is TGCGCCAGCAGCCCGGGTGGGACCCAAGAGACCCAGTACTTC.

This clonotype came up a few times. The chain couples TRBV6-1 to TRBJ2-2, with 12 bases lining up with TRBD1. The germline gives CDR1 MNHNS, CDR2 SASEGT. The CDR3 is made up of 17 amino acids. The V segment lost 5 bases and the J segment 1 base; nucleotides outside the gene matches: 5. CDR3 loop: CASSRDRGQRNTGELFF. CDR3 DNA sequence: TGTGCCAGCAGTCGGGACAGGGGGCAAAGGAACACCGGGGAGCTGTTTTTT.

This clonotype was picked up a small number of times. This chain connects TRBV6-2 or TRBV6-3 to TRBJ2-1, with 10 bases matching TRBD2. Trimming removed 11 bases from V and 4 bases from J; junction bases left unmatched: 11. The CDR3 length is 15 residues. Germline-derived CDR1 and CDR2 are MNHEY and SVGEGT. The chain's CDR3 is CASSVAGGGYNEQFF. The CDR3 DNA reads TGTGCCTCGTCGGTAGCGGGGGGCGGTTACAATGAGCAGTTCTTC.

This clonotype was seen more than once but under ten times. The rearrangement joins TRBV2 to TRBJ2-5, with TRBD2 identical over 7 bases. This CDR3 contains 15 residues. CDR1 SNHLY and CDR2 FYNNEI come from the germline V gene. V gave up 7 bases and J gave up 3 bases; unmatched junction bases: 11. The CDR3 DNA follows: TGTGCCAGCATGGGCGGTCGGGGGAGGGAAGAGACCCAGTACTTC. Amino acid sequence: CASMGGRGREETQYF.

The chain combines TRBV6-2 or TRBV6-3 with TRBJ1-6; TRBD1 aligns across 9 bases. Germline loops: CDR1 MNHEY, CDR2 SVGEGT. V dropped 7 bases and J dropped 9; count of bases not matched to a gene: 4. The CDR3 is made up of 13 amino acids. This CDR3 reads CASMGQGSSPLHF. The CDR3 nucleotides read TGTGCCAGCATGGGACAGGGTTCTTCACCCCTCCACTTT.

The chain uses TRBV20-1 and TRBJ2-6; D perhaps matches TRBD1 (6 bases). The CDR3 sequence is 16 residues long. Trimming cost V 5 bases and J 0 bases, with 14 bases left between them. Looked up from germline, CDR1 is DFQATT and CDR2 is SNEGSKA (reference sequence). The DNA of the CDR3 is TGCAGTGCTTGGACAGCTCACGACTCTGGGGCCAACGTCCTGACTTTC. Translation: CSAWTAHDSGANVLTF.

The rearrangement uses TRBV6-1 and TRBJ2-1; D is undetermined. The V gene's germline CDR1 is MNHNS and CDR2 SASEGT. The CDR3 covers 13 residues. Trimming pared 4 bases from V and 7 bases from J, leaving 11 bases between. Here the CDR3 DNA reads TGTGCCAGCAGTGTTTGGAGCTATAATGAGCAGTTCTTC. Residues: CASSVWSYNEQFF.

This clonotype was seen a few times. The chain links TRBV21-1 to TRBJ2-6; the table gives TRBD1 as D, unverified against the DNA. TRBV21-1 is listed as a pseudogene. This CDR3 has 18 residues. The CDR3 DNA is TGTGCCAGCAGCAAAGTGGACAGGGGACGCTCTGGGGCCAACGTCCTGACTTTC. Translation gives CASSKVDRGRSGANVLTF.

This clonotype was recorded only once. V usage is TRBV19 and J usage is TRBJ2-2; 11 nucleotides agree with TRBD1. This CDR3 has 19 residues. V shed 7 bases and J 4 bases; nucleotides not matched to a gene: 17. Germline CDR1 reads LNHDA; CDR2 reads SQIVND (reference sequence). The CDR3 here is CASNNNAGQGAFGTGELFF. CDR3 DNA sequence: TGTGCCAGTAATAACAATGCCGGACAGGGGGCATTTGGCACCGGGGAGCTGTTTTTT. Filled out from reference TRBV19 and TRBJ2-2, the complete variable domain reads DGGITQSPKYLFRKEGQNVTLSCEQNLNHDAMYWYRQDPGQGLRLIYYSQIVNDFQKGDIAEGYSVSREKKESFPLTVTSAQKNPTAFYLCASNNNAGQGAFGTGELFFGEGSRLTVL.

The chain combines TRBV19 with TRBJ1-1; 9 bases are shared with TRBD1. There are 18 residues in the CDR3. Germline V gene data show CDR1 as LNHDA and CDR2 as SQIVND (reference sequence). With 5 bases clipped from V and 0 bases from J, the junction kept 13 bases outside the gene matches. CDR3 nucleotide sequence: TGTGCCAGTAGTCGGGGGGGGACAGGGAGAATCCTGAACACTGAAGCTTTCTTT. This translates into CASSRGGTGRILNTEAFF.

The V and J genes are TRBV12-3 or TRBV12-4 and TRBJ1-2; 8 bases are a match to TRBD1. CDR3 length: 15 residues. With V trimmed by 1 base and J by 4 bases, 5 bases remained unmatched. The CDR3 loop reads CASSLVSQGAYGYTF. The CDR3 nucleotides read TGTGCCAGCAGTTTAGTCAGCCAGGGGGCCTATGGCTACACCTTC.

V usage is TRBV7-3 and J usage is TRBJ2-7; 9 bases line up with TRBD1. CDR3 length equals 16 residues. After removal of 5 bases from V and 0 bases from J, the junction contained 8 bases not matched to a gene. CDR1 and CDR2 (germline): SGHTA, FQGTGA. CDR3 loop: CASSRTGEAGSYEQYF. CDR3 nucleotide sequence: TGTGCCAGCAGCAGGACAGGGGAAGCAGGCTCCTACGAGCAGTACTTC. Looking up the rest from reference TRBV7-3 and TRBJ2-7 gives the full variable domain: GAGVSQTPSNKVTEKGKYVELRCDPISGHTALYWYRQSLGQGPEFLIYFQGTGAADDSGLPNDRFFAVRPEGSVSTLKIQRTERGDSAVYLCASSRTGEAGSYEQYFGPGTRLTVT.

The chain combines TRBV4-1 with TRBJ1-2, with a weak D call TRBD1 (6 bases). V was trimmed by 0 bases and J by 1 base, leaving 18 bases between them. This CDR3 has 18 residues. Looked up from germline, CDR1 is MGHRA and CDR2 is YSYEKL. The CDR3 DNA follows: TGCGCCAGCAGCCAAGATAAAGCACAGGGAGGTTTTAACTATGGCTACACCTTC. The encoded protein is CASSQDKAQGGFNYGYTF.

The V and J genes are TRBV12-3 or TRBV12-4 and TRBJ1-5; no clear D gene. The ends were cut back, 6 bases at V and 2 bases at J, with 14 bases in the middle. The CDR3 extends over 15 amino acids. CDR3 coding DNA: TGTGCCAGCAGCGTAGACGCCCGAGGCAATCAGCCCCAGCATTTT. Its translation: CASSVDARGNQPQHF.

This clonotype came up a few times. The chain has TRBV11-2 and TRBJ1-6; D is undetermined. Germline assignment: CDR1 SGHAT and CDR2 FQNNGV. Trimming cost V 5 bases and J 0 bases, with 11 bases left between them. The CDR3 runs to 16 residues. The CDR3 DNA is TGTGCCAGCAGCCCCAGTGGCGACTCCTATAATTCACCCCTCCACTTT. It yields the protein CASSPSGDSYNSPLHF.

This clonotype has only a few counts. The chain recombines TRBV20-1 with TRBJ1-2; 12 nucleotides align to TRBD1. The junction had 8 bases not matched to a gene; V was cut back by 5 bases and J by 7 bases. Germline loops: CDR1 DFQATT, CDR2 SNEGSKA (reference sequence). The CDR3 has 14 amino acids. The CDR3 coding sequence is TGCAGTGCTTCCGGGACAGGGGGCGCGGTTGGCTACACCTTC. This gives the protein CSASGTGGAVGYTF.

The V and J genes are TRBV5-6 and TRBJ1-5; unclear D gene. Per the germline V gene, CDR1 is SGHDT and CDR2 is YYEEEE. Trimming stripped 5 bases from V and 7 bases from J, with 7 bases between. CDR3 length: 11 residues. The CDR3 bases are TGTGCCAGCAGACAAATGCAGCCCCAGCATTTT. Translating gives CASRQMQPQHF.

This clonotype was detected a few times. The CDR3 spells CASSLQGRSTGELFF. In DNA form, the CDR3 reads TGTGCCAGCAGCCTACAAGGGAGGAGTACCGGGGAGCTGTTTTTT. This chain joins TRBV11-2 and TRBJ2-2; TRBD2 might be the D (6 bases). The V end was cut by 5 bases, the J end by 5 bases, with 15 bases between. Germline lookup yields CDR1 SGHAT and CDR2 FQNNGV. The CDR3 totals 15 residues.